These 18 T cell receptor beta chains came from one sample sequenced in a study of cytomegalovirus exposure and HLA in healthy donors. Using immunoSEQ multiplex PCR, the repertoire was profiled, and TCRdb retains in-frame clones only, with some absent. The sample lists about 180,000 clones; 85% were seen once. The specimen sequenced was PBMCs. The receptor set was obtained from a man between 18 and 35 years old in good health and CMV-seropositive.

This clone was seen just once. The V call is TRBV7-9, the J call TRBJ2-7, with D possibly matching TRBD2 (7 bases). V was pared by 1 base and J by 5 bases, with 12 bases between. Germline-derived CDR1 and CDR2 are SEHNR and FQNEAQ (reference sequence). CDR3 length equals 14 residues. The chain's CDR3 is CASSLVGGGHEQYF. In DNA form, the CDR3 reads TGTGCCAGCAGCTTAGTTGGCGGGGGCCACGAGCAGTACTTC. Full variable domain (outside the CDR3, taken from reference TRBV7-9 and TRBJ2-7): DTGVSQNPRHKITKRGQNVTFRCDPISEHNRLYWYRQTLGQGPEFLTYFQNEAQLEKSRLLSDRFSAERPKGSFSTLEIQRTEQGDSAMYLCASSLVGGGHEQYFGPGTRLTVT.

The chain links TRBV27 to TRBJ1-1; D gene unclear. Germline CDR1 and CDR2: MNHEY and SMNVEV (reference sequence). V was trimmed by 4 bases and J by 10 bases, leaving 10 bases between them. The CDR3 is 11 residues long. CDR3 residues: CASSSYLRAFF. The CDR3 DNA sequence: TGTGCCAGCAGTTCCTATCTAAGAGCTTTCTTT.

This rearrangement joins TRBV2 to TRBJ1-1; D not certain. This CDR3 is built from 13 residues. Trimming left V 7 bases short and J 0 bases short, with 9 bases between. Germline CDR1 SNHLY, CDR2 FYNNEI. CDR3 residues: CASKTDMNTEAFF. CDR3 DNA sequence: TGTGCCAGCAAAACAGACATGAACACTGAAGCTTTCTTT.

J is TRBJ2-1 and V is TRBV6-1, with 10 nucleotides matching TRBD2. J lost 5 bases, V lost 8 bases, and 9 bases had no gene match. The CDR3 runs to 15 residues. The germline V gene encodes CDR1 MNHNS and CDR2 SASEGT. CDR3 loop: CASALERGGHNEQFF. CDR3 coding DNA: TGTGCCAGCGCCTTAGAGCGGGGGGGACACAATGAGCAGTTCTTC.

The chain combines TRBV28 with TRBJ1-2, with 7 bases that match TRBD1. The CDR3 is 16 amino acids. With V trimmed by 1 base and J by 3 bases, 8 bases remained unmatched. Per germline, CDR1 MDHEN and CDR2 SYDVKM. The CDR3 is CASSLLREGAHYGYTF. The CDR3 nucleotides read TGTGCCAGCAGTTTATTACGAGAGGGGGCTCACTATGGCTACACCTTC.

The V gene is TRBV5-6, the J gene TRBJ2-7, with 9 bases matching TRBD1. CDR1 and CDR2 from the germline V gene are SGHDT and YYEEEE. With 4 bases clipped from V and 3 bases from J, the junction kept 8 bases outside the gene matches. This CDR3 comprises 15 residues. In nucleotides, the CDR3 is TGTGCCAGCAGCCAACCGGGACAGGGAGGCTACGAGCAGTACTTC. This sequence encodes CASSQPGQGGYEQYF.

V is TRBV5-1 and J is TRBJ1-3; TRBD1 matches at 9 bases. V was clipped by 3 bases and J by 0 bases; unmatched bases: 4. Germline CDR1 SGHRS, CDR2 YFSETQ. The CDR3 extends over 16 amino acids. The CDR3 here is CASSSKQGASGNTIYF. The DNA of the CDR3 is TGCGCCAGCAGCTCAAAACAGGGGGCCTCTGGAAACACCATATATTTT.

The count of this clone is one. The chain is built from TRBV7-9 and TRBJ2-7; 9 positions agree with TRBD2. The CDR3 loop spans 14 amino acids. The ends lost 5 bases at V and 6 bases at J; junction bases unmatched: 8. CDR1 is SEHNR and CDR2 is FQNEAQ in the germline V gene (reference sequence). As DNA, the CDR3 is TGTGCCAGCAGCCCCTTCGGGACTAGCAGCGAGCAGTACTTC. It is translated as CASSPFGTSSEQYF.

This clone occurred once. The V call is TRBV6-5, the J call TRBJ1-1, with 7 bases aligning to TRBD1. In germline, CDR1 is MNHEY, CDR2 SVGAGI. The CDR3 loop spans 15 amino acids. The V segment lost 4 bases and the J segment 2 bases; nucleotides outside the gene matches: 7. The CDR3 region is CASSSTGTANTEAFF. Here the CDR3 DNA reads TGTGCCAGCAGTTCCACCGGGACAGCCAACACTGAAGCTTTCTTT.

The rearrangement joins TRBV2 to TRBJ1-2; 8 nucleotides agree with TRBD1. With 6 bases clipped from V and 7 bases from J, the junction kept 4 bases outside the gene matches. This CDR3 is built from 12 residues. In germline, CDR1 is SNHLY, CDR2 FYNNEI. DNA of the CDR3: TGTGCCAGCAGGGGAGACAGGGGTGGCTACACCTTC. Its translation is CASRGDRGGYTF.

The CDR3 loop is CASSPPGGPSYNEQFF. The DNA for the CDR3 is TGTGCCAGCAGCCCACCGGGAGGGCCGTCCTACAATGAGCAGTTCTTC. This rearrangement joins TRBV7-8 to TRBJ2-1; 8 bases map to TRBD2. CDR1 and CDR2 from the germline V gene are SGHVS and FQNEAQ. The CDR3 consists of 16 residues. Trimming took 5 bases from V and 1 from J; bases not matched to a gene: 7.

The chain is built from TRBV7-9 and TRBJ2-3; TRBD2 matches 12 bases. After removal of 1 base from V and 2 bases from J, the junction contained 7 bases not matched to a gene. The CDR3 contains 18 residues. Per the germline V gene, CDR1 is SEHNR and CDR2 is FQNEAQ (reference sequence). This CDR3 is CASSLEGLAGSPTDTQYF. As DNA, the CDR3 is TGTGCCAGCAGCTTAGAGGGACTAGCGGGTTCTCCCACAGATACGCAGTATTTT.

V usage is TRBV5-1 and J usage is TRBJ2-1, with D perhaps matching TRBD2 (6 bases). Trimming cost V 3 bases and J 6 bases, with 16 bases left between them. The germline V gene encodes CDR1 SGHRS and CDR2 YFSETQ. The CDR3 spans 15 residues. The CDR3 DNA reads TGCGCCAGCAGCTCACCACCCCCAGCGGGCAATGAGCAGTTCTTC. It translates to CASSSPPPAGNEQFF. Full variable domain (rest looked up from reference TRBV5-1 and TRBJ2-1): KAGVTQTPRYLIKTRGQQVTLSCSPISGHRSVSWYQQTPGQGLQFLFEYFSETQRNKGNFPGRFSGRQFSNSRSEMNVSTLELGDSALYLCASSSPPPAGNEQFFGPGTRLTVL.

This chain links TRBV27 with TRBJ1-2; 11 bases match TRBD1. CDR3 size: 15 residues. Germline CDR1 MNHEY, CDR2 SMNVEV (reference sequence). J gave up 4 bases and V 6 bases, and 7 bases lay outside the gene matches. The DNA for the CDR3 is TGTGCCAGCAGAGCGTCAGGACAGGGGGCCTATGGCTACACCTTC. This codes for CASRASGQGAYGYTF.

The rearrangement uses TRBV14 and TRBJ1-5, with 8 bases lining up with TRBD1. V shed 5 bases and J 6 bases; nucleotides not matched to a gene: 6. The germline gives CDR1 SGHDN, CDR2 FVKESK. The CDR3 totals 14 residues. In nucleotides, the CDR3 is TGTGCCAGCAGCTTACAGGGGGAAGCTCAGCCCCAGCATTTT. This sequence encodes CASSLQGEAQPQHF.

The gene calls are TRBV28 and TRBJ1-2; no reliable D call. Germline CDR1 MDHEN, CDR2 SYDVKM. CDR3 length equals 11 residues. The ends were cut back, 4 bases at V and 5 bases at J, with 5 bases in the middle. CDR3 bases: TGTGCCAGCAGTTCTAGGTATGGCTACACCTTC. Translated: CASSSRYGYTF.

The V and J genes are TRBV30 and TRBJ2-1, with D possibly TRBD2 on 7 matching bases. CDR1 GTSNPN and CDR2 SVGIG come from the germline V gene (reference sequence). The CDR3 is made up of 14 amino acids. V was shortened by 4 bases and J by 8 bases, with 18 bases between the two germline ends. CDR3 nucleotides: TGTGCCTGGATTGGGGGCGGGGGTCGAGATGAGCAGTTCTTC. Translated: CAWIGGGGRDEQFF. Full variable domain (rest looked up from reference TRBV30 and TRBJ2-1): SQTIHQWPATLVQPVGSPLSLECTVEGTSNPNLYWYRQAAGRGLQLLFYSVGIGQISSEVPQNLSASRPQDRQFILSSKKLLLSDSGFYLCAWIGGGGRDEQFFGPGTRLTVL.

The rearrangement uses TRBV9 and TRBJ1-4; D possibly corresponds to TRBD1 (5 bases). The CDR3 runs 15 residues. V shed 0 bases and J shed 14 bases, with 20 bases lying between them. Germline V gene lookup returns CDR1 SGDLS and CDR2 YYNGEE. In DNA form, the CDR3 reads TGTGCCAGCAGCGTAGTCCCCGGGCCAACGCGGGGGCTGTTTTTT. Residues: CASSVVPGPTRGLFF. The variable domain in full, with the rest retrieved from reference TRBV9 and TRBJ1-4, is DSGVTQTPKHLITATGQRVTLRCSPRSGDLSVYWYQQSLDQGLQFLIQYYNGEERAKGNILERFSAQQFPDLHSELNLSSLELGDSALYFCASSVVPGPTRGLFFGSGTQLSVL.